The clone carrying this T cell receptor (beta chain) was recorded at least ten times. What it binds is unknown. A J-beta primer mix and a sample-barcoded 5' primer were used in a second PCR of roughly 6 to 12 cycles. Via MiXCR, TCRdb re-called the 5' RACE reads, giving one row per CDR3 protein. In the table there are about 700,000 distinct CDR3 sequences, approximately 31% of which are singletons. The sample comes from a study of blood T cells in healthy people across ages. For the study at large: About one barcoded beta molecule per two T cells was captured by template switching.

Ranging in age from roughly 6 to 95, the donors were healthy Caucasian individuals from Russia. Donors each provided around 10 milliliters of peripheral blood. Findings of the study overall: The recorded TCR beta diversity per million T cells decreased in a roughly linear manner with age.

The V segment lost 3 bases and the J segment 4 bases; nucleotides outside the gene matches: 10. The CDR3 sequence is 17 residues long. Germline V gene sequence: CDR1 DFQATT, CDR2 SNEGSKA (reference sequence). The V call is TRBV20-1, the J call TRBJ2-1, with TRBD2 matching over 12 bases. The receptor comes from an elderly woman in good health. The sample taken for sequencing was blood. DNA for the CDR3: TGCAGTGCTAGGGTCGGGCTGGGGACTAGCGGGTACAATGAGCAGTTCTTC. It specifies CSARVGLGTSGYNEQFF.